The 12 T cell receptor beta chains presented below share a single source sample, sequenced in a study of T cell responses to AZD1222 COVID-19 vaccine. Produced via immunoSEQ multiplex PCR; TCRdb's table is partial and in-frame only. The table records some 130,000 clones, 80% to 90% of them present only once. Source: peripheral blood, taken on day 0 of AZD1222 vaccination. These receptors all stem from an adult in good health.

The CDR3 loop reads CATEQVLGAFNEQFF. CDR3 in DNA: TGTGCCACCGAGCAAGTATTGGGGGCCTTCAATGAGCAGTTCTTC. The chain joins TRBV15 to TRBJ2-1; TRBD1 is a possible D gene (6 bases). The V gene's germline CDR1 is LNHNV and CDR2 YYDKDF (reference sequence). The CDR3 totals 15 residues. V lost 8 bases, J lost 6 bases, and 20 bases lay in between.

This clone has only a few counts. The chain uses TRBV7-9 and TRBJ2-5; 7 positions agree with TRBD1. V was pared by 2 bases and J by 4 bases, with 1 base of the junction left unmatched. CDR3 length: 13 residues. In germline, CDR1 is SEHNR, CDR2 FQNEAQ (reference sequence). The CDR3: CASSLTGAETQYF. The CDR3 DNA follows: TGTGCCAGCAGCTTAACAGGGGCAGAGACCCAGTACTTC.

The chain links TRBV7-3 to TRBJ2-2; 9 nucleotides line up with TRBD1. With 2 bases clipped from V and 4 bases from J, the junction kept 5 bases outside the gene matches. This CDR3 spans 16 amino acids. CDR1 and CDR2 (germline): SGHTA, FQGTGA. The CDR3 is CASSLLGQGSTGELFF. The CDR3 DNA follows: TGTGCCAGCAGCTTACTGGGACAGGGTAGCACCGGGGAGCTGTTTTTT.

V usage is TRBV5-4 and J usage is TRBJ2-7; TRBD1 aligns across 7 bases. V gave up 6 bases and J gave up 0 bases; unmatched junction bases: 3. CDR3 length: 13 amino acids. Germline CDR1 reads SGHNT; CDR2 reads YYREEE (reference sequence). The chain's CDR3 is CASNRQGSYEQYF. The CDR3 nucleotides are TGTGCCAGCAACCGACAGGGCTCCTACGAGCAGTACTTC.

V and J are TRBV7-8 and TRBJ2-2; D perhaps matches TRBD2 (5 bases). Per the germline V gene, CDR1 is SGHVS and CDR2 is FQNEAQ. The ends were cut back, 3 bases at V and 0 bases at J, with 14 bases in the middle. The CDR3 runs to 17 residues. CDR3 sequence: CASSLGPGLTNTGELFF. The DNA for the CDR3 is TGTGCCAGCAGCTTGGGCCCTGGACTGACGAACACCGGGGAGCTGTTTTTT.

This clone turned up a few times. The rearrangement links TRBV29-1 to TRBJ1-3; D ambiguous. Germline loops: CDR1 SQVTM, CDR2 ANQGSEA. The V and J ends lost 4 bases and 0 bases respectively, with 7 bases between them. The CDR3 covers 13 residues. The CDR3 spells CSVGVSSGNTIYF. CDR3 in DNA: TGCAGCGTTGGTGTGTCCTCTGGAAACACCATATATTTT. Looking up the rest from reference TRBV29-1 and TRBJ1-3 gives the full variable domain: SAVISQKPSRDICQRGTSLTIQCQVDSQVTMMFWYRQQPGQSLTLIATANQGSEATYESGFVIDKFPISRPNLTFSTLTVSNMSPEDSSIYLCSVGVSSGNTIYFGEGSWLTVV.

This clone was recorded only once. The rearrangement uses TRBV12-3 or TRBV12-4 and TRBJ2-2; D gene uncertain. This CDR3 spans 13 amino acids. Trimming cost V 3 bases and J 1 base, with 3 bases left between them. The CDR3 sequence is CASSFRNTGELFF. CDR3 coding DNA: TGTGCCAGCAGTTTTAGGAACACCGGGGAGCTGTTTTTT.

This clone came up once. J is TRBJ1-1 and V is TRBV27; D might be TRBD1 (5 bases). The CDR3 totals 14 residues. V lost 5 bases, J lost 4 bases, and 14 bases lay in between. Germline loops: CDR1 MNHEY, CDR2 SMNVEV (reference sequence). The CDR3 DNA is TGTGCCAGCAGTCACCGGGGCATGGTCACTGAAGCTTTCTTT. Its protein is CASSHRGMVTEAFF.

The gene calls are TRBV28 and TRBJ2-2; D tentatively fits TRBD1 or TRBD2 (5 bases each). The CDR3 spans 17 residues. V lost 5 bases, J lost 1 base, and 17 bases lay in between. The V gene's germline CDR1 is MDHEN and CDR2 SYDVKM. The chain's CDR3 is CASSPSWGTVNTGELFF. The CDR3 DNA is TGTGCCAGCAGTCCATCCTGGGGGACGGTGAACACCGGGGAGCTGTTTTTT.

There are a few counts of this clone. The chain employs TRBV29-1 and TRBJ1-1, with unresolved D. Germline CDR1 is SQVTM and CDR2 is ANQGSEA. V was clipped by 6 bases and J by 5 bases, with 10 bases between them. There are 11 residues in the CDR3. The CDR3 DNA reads TGCAGCGTGGGATGGGCGACTGAAGCTTTCTTT. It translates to CSVGWATEAFF.

The CDR3 DNA sequence: TGTGCCAGCAGCCCTGTGGGGTCCGGGGAGCTGTTTTTT. This sequence encodes CASSPVGSGELFF. V and J are TRBV27 and TRBJ2-2; D gene ambiguous. The CDR3 length is 13 residues. The V gene's germline CDR1 is MNHEY and CDR2 SMNVEV (reference sequence). Trimming shortened V by 6 bases and J by 6 bases, and 11 bases separated the two germline ends.

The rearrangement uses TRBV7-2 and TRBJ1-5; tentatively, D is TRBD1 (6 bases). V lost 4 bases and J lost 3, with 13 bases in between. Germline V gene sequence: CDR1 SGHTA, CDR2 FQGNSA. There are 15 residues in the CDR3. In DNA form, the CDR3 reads TGTGCCAGCAGCTCTGGGGGCCGATCCAATCAGCCCCAGCATTTT. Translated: CASSSGGRSNQPQHF.